This T cell receptor beta chain was sequenced in a study of shared clonotypes between healthy human individuals. Study conclusions and caveats: Genetic and exposure-history diversity was limited by the few donors. Generation probabilities of non-shared clonotypes were lower (relative to those shared by all four donors).

This CDR3 has 16 residues. Trimming took 5 bases from V and 0 from J, leaving 16 bases between them. The germline CDR1 and CDR2 sequences are MDHEN and SYDVKM. With regard to this clone: Its antigen is undetermined.

Using immunoSEQ multiplex PCR, the repertoire was profiled, and TCRdb retains in-frame clones only, with some absent. The sample has 600,000 to 800,000 clones; around 77% are singletons. This receptor was obtained from a woman in her thirties in good health. The chain carries TRBV28 and TRBJ1-1; D is unclear. Sequencing input: memory CD4+ T cells sorted from blood. Sample subset: CD45RA-negative fraction. This chain's CDR3 is CASSPRAAGMNTEAFF. In nucleotides, the CDR3 is TGTGCCAGCAGTCCCCGGGCGGCAGGCATGAACACTGAAGCTTTCTTT.